This entry lists 4 T cell receptor beta chains sequenced from one sample in a study of blood T cell repertoires in COVID-19. Libraries were prepared by immunoSEQ multiplex PCR; TCRdb keeps only in-frame clonotypes and omits some of them. This sample yields about 270,000 clones, of which approximately 85% are seen a single time; approximately 10% belongs to the top ten. Source material: peripheral blood. The receptors here all came from a woman between 65 and 79 years old with acute or convalescent COVID-19.

The chain uses TRBV18 and TRBJ2-5; D perhaps matches TRBD2 (5 bases). Germline values: CDR1 KGHSH, CDR2 LQKENI. V was pared by 1 base and J by 4 bases, with 10 bases between. CDR3 size: 14 residues. The CDR3 sequence: CASSPLPAAETQYF. CDR3 nucleotides: TGTGCCAGCTCACCACTTCCAGCGGCAGAGACCCAGTACTTC.

This CDR3 is CASSRPDRVGSPLHF. The CDR3 bases are TGTGCCAGCAGTCGCCCGGACAGGGTCGGGTCACCCCTCCACTTT. The chain employs TRBV28 and TRBJ1-6; 8 positions match TRBD1. After removal of 5 bases from V and 10 bases from J, the junction contained 10 bases not matched to a gene. CDR3 length: 15 amino acids. The germline V gene has CDR1 MDHEN and CDR2 SYDVKM. The whole variable domain, filled in from reference TRBV28 and TRBJ1-6, reads DVKVTQSSRYLVKRTGEKVFLECVQDMDHENMFWYRQDPGLGLRLIYFSYDVKMKEKGDIPEGYSVSREKKERFSLILESASTNQTSMYLCASSRPDRVGSPLHFGNGTRLTVT.

The chain combines TRBV12-5 with TRBJ2-3, with D possibly TRBD1 on 6 matching bases. Germline loops: CDR1 LGHNT, CDR2 FRNRAP. The CDR3 contains 13 residues. V dropped 7 bases and J dropped 8 bases, with 16 bases sitting between them. CDR3 region: CASAPGQRLTQYF. CDR3 nucleotide sequence: TGTGCTAGTGCACCGGGACAAAGACTTACGCAGTATTTT.

To note about this clone: This sample includes further DNA sequences coding for the same CDR3. This chain connects TRBV6-5 to TRBJ1-3, with D unclear. CDR3 length: 12 residues. V was shortened by 6 bases and J by 2 bases, with 5 bases between the two germline ends. Germline V gene lookup returns CDR1 MNHEY and CDR2 SVGAGI. The CDR3 region has the DNA TGTGCCAGCAGGGCCCCTGGAAACACCATATATTTT. Amino acids: CASRAPGNTIYF.